The clone carrying this TCR beta chain was seen once. This sample stems from a study of OX40 agonist ivuxolimab in advanced cancers. The CDR3 is 15 residues long. V was trimmed by 5 bases and J by 3 bases, leaving 14 bases between them. The germline V gene has CDR1 SEHNR and CDR2 FQNEAQ (reference sequence). The protocol was immunoSEQ multiplex PCR, while the TCRdb copy is restricted to in-frame clones and leaves out a portion. The sample includes more than 35,000 clones, 80% to 90% of them seen just once. The rearrangement links TRBV7-9 to TRBJ2-1; perhaps TRBD2 as D (5 bases). The TCR originated in an adult with an advanced solid tumor such as melanoma, head and neck, liver or kidney cancer. The sample here was CD4+ or CD8+ T cells sorted from blood, taken in a trial of the OX40 agonist ivuxolimab. In DNA, the CDR3 is TGTGCCAGCAGCCCACCGGAGGAAGTCTACAATGAGCAGTTCTTC. Its translation is CASSPPEEVYNEQFF.